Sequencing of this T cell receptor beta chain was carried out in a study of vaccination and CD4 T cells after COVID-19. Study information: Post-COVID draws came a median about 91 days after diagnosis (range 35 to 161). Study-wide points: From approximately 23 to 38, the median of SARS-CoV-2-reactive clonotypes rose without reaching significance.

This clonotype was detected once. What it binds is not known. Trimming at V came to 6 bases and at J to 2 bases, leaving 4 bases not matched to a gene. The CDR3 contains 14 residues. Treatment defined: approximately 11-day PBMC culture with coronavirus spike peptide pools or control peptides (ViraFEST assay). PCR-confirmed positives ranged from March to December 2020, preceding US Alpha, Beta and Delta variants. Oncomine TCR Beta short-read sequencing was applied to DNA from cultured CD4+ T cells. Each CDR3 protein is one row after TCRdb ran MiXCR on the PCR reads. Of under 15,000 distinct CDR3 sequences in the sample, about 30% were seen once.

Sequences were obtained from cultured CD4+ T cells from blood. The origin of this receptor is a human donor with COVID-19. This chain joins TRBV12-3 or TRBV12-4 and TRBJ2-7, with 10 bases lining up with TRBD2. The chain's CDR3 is CASSLTSGAYEQYF. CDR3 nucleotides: TGTGCCAGCAGCCTCACTAGCGGGGCCTACGAGCAGTACTTC.